This T cell receptor beta chain appears in the sequencing data of a study of blood T cell repertoires in COVID-19. About the research overall: COVID-19 samples, acute and convalescent, were from the United States, Italy and Spain. PBMCs, B-cell-depleted T cells, or T cells provided the cDNA or gDNA that made up the material.

In the authors' methods: Estimation of nucleated cell counts relied on the amplification of reference gene primers. Measured with immunoSEQ multiplex PCR; TCRdb has only the in-frame clones, and not every one. That table gives V, J and clone size, and the DNA gave D and trimming. This table holds about 170,000 clones, 80% to 85% found once. With 2 bases removed from V and 0 bases from J, the gap between germline ends came to 5 bases. The CDR3 runs 13 residues. Germline V gene lookup returns CDR1 SGHAT and CDR2 FQNNGV. This sequence was found in a human donor with acute or convalescent COVID-19. The donor label of this sample is uncertain. The chain links TRBV11-2 to TRBJ2-7; D is unresolved. Source material: peripheral blood. The CDR3 loop reads CASSLPSSYEQYF. In nucleotides, the CDR3 is TGTGCCAGCAGCTTACCCAGCTCCTACGAGCAGTACTTC.